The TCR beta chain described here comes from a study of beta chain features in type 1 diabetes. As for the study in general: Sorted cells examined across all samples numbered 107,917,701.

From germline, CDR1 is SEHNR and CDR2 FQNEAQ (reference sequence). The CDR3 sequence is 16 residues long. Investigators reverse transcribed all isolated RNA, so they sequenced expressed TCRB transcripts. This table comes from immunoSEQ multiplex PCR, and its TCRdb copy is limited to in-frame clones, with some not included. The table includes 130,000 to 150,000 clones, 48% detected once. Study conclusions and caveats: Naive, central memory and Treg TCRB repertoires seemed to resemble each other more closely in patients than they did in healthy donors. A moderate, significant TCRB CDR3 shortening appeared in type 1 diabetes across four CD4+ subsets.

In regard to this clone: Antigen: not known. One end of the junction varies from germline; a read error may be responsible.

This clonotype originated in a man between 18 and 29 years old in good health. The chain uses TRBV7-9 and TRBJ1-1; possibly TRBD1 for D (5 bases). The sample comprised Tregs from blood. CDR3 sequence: CASSGGAFYRNAEAFF. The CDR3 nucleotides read TGTGCCAGTTCGGGTGGGGCATTCTATAGGAACGCTGAAGCTTTCTTT.